One sample yielded the 10 T cell receptor beta chains listed below, sequenced in a study of blood T cell repertoires in COVID-19. Assay used: immunoSEQ multiplex PCR; TCRdb lists only in-frame clones, some missing. The sample contains over 150,000 clones, approximately 86% of which appear only once. Sequenced material: peripheral blood. All receptors derive from a woman in her sixties or seventies who had recovered from COVID-19.

The chain combines TRBV28 with TRBJ2-4, with TRBD2 matching over 9 bases. The CDR3 is 16 amino acids. V gave up 3 bases and J gave up 1 base; unmatched junction bases: 4. Germline-derived CDR1 and CDR2 are MDHEN and SYDVKM. DNA of the CDR3: TGTGCCAGCAGTTTGTTGGCGGGGGGGGCCAAAAACATTCAGTACTTC. Protein product: CASSLLAGGAKNIQYF.

The rearrangement uses TRBV28 and TRBJ2-3; 12 nucleotides agree with TRBD2. V gave up 2 bases and J gave up 6 bases; unmatched junction bases: 0. From germline, CDR1 is MDHEN and CDR2 SYDVKM. This CDR3 region has 14 residues. CDR3 DNA sequence: TGTGCCAGCAGTTTAACTAGCGGGGGGGATACGCAGTATTTT. Protein: CASSLTSGGDTQYF.

This clone was seen only once. This sequence joins TRBV18 and TRBJ2-1, with D perhaps matching TRBD2 (10 bases). V gave up 3 bases and J gave up 7 bases, with 22 bases separating them. Germline CDR1 and CDR2: KGHSH and LQKENI. The CDR3 is made up of 17 amino acids. The CDR3 DNA reads as TGTGCCAGCTCACCCGGGACTAGCGTCGGGACAGGGAATGAGCAGTTCTTC. This gives the protein CASSPGTSVGTGNEQFF.

This sequence joins TRBV20-1 and TRBJ1-4; D unresolved. V dropped 7 bases and J dropped 7 bases, with 10 bases sitting between them. Germline V gives CDR1 DFQATT, CDR2 SNEGSKA (reference sequence). This CDR3 comprises 11 residues. As DNA, the CDR3 is TGCAGTGTCAGGCCGGTTGAAAAACTGTTTTTT. Amino acids: CSVRPVEKLFF.

V is TRBV6-1 and J is TRBJ1-2; no reliable D call. CDR1 and CDR2 from the germline V gene are MNHNS and SASEGT. The germline V and J ends were trimmed by 1 base and 7 bases, with 10 bases remaining between them. The CDR3 runs 13 residues. This chain's CDR3 is CASSEGRRGGYTF. The DNA of the CDR3 is TGTGCCAGCAGTGAAGGTCGTCGGGGTGGCTACACCTTC.

The V call is TRBV12-3 or TRBV12-4, the J call TRBJ1-2; D not resolved. The CDR3 covers 11 residues. The CDR3 bases are TGTGCTACAGAGCCTCAAACTGGCTACACCTTC. It encodes CATEPQTGYTF.

The chain is built from TRBV7-6 and TRBJ2-5; 10 positions agree with TRBD2. Germline V gene data show CDR1 as SGHVS and CDR2 as FNYEAQ. V lost 1 base, J lost 2 bases, and 7 bases stayed unmatched. This CDR3 is 17 amino acids long. CDR3 residues: CASSLVPSGGVQETQYF. The CDR3, as DNA: TGTGCCAGCAGCTTAGTGCCTAGCGGGGGAGTTCAAGAGACCCAGTACTTC.

The V gene is TRBV27, the J gene TRBJ2-7; TRBD1 matches 7 bases. The CDR3 is 15 residues long. CDR1 MNHEY and CDR2 SMNVEV come from the germline V gene (reference sequence). With 2 bases clipped from V and 0 bases from J, the junction kept 4 bases outside the gene matches. In DNA, the CDR3 is TGTGCCAGCAGTTTAGGGGCAGGGGGCTCCTACGAGCAGTACTTC. Amino acid sequence: CASSLGAGGSYEQYF.

The gene calls are TRBV2 and TRBJ2-7; D is perhaps TRBD1 (6 bases). Between the trimmed V and J ends, which lost 5 bases and 3 bases, there was a span of 8 bases. The CDR3 sequence is 12 residues long. Per germline, CDR1 SNHLY and CDR2 FYNNEI. The CDR3 reads CASSWTDYEQYF. The DNA of the CDR3 is TGTGCCAGCAGTTGGACAGACTACGAGCAGTACTTC.

With respect to this clone: The same CDR3 can be traced to other DNA sequences in this sample. The chain carries TRBV12-3 or TRBV12-4 and TRBJ1-2; D gene ambiguous. V shed 0 bases and J shed 4 bases, with 3 bases lying between them. The CDR3 covers 12 residues. The CDR3 is CASSLASYGYTF. CDR3 bases: TGTGCCAGCAGTTTAGCTAGCTATGGCTACACCTTC.